What follows describes a single TCR beta chain. Its specificity is not known. The PCR contained 60 Vbeta and 13 Jbeta primers. Profiling relied on immunoSEQ multiplex PCR, and the TCRdb table lists in-frame clones only, not all of them. The repertoire holds 170,000 or so clones, less than 90% seen once, with roughly 1.8% in the top ten. This record belongs to a study of cytomegalovirus exposure and HLA in healthy donors. Study outcomes and limitations: Several of the most significant clusters appeared, in a later analysis, to be linked to common viral pathogens. For TCR beta chains, V- and J-gene trimming was later linked to a missense DCLRE1C variant. Later examination showed HLA-associated TCR beta chains had greater clonal expansion than equally common others.

The CDR3 is made up of 16 amino acids. Trimming removed 7 bases from V and 0 bases from J; junction bases left unmatched: 8. CDR1 and CDR2 (germline): MDHEN, SYDVKM. The source is a woman aged 18 to 35 in good health and CMV-seronegative. The chain recombines TRBV28 with TRBJ1-5; 8 bases match TRBD1. Sequences were obtained from PBMCs. The CDR3 reads CASTPPGQDSNQPQHF. The DNA for the CDR3 is TGTGCCAGCACTCCTCCGGGACAGGATAGCAATCAGCCCCAGCATTTT.